This record looks at one TCR beta chain sequence and its context. Its antigen is currently unknown. The CDR3 extends over 15 amino acids. Germline-derived CDR1 and CDR2 are SEHNR and FQNEAQ (reference sequence). Trimming shortened V by 6 bases and J by 6 bases, and 20 bases separated the two germline ends. The assay that was used to sequence DNA from cultured CD4+ T cells was the Oncomine TCR Beta short-read assay. The genomic DNA was obtained from cultured CD4+ T cells by extraction with the QIAamp micro DNA kit. TCRdb re-derived calls from the PCR reads in MiXCR, one entry per CDR3 protein. Among tens of thousands of distinct CDR3 sequences, roughly 40% were seen once, and the ten largest hold around 10%. This sample is drawn from a study of vaccination and CD4 T cells after COVID-19. Noted time point: late sampling 161 to 241 days after vaccination in three convalescent patients. The treatment: 10-day PBMC culture with coronavirus spike peptide pools or control peptides (ViraFEST assay).

Sequenced material: CD4+ T cells from blood, cultured in vitro, taken about 7 months after SARS-CoV-2 vaccination. This sequence was found in a human donor who had recovered from COVID-19. The chain is built from TRBV7-9 and TRBJ1-2, with D maybe TRBD1 (5 bases). CDR3 region: CASRTQGTTSHGYTF. The CDR3, as DNA: TGTGCCAGCAGAACCCAGGGAACCACCTCTCATGGCTACACCTTC.